Below, one TCR beta chain is given with its context. These data belong to a study of blood T cells in healthy people across ages. Donor samples were obtained from healthy Caucasian individuals from Russia, aged roughly 6 to 95. A minimum of 6 micrograms of total RNA was extracted per sample. It was with a sample-barcoded 5' primer and a J-beta primer mix that a second PCR of roughly 7 to 12 cycles was run. In TCRdb, the 5' RACE reads were re-called with MiXCR into one record per CDR3 protein. Here the sample spans 800,000 to 1,300,000 distinct CDR3 sequences, roughly 24% being singletons. Trimming pared 10 bases from V and 3 bases from J, leaving 21 bases between. This CDR3 region has 16 residues. CDR1 and CDR2 (germline): LNHDA, SQIVND (reference sequence). The sample was also reused in another study, on T cells of mothers and their children. In that study: Related mother-child pairs showed slightly, non-significantly higher overlap than unrelated pairs. Clones that were microchimeric and persistent were not detected among T cells.

The rearrangement joins TRBV19 to TRBJ2-2; D tentatively reads TRBD1 or TRBD2 (6 bases each). Source material: blood. This sequence originates from a girl aged 2 to 10 in good health. This CDR3 reads CATRLAAGGHTGELFF. CDR3 bases: TGTGCCACCCGACTTGCAGCCGGGGGCCACACCGGGGAGCTGTTTTTT.